This T cell receptor beta chain is from a study of blood T cell repertoires in COVID-19. The CDR3 is 15 amino acids. Between the trimmed V and J ends, which lost 8 bases and 1 base, there was a span of 14 bases. Germline loops: CDR1 SNHLY, CDR2 FYNNEI. The data were produced by immunoSEQ multiplex PCR, yet TCRdb's version contains in-frame clones alone and is incomplete. The sample records fewer than 200,000 clones, approximately 81% being singletons. This clone has only one observation. Sequencing was carried out using PBMCs or T cells enriched from blood (not recorded which). The receptor comes from a woman in her 40s with acute COVID-19. The chain links TRBV2 to TRBJ2-2; a possible D gene is TRBD2 (7 bases). The CDR3 DNA sequence: TGTGCCAGCGGACCCGGGGGGCGGAACACCGGGGAGCTGTTTTTT. Translation gives CASGPGGRNTGELFF.